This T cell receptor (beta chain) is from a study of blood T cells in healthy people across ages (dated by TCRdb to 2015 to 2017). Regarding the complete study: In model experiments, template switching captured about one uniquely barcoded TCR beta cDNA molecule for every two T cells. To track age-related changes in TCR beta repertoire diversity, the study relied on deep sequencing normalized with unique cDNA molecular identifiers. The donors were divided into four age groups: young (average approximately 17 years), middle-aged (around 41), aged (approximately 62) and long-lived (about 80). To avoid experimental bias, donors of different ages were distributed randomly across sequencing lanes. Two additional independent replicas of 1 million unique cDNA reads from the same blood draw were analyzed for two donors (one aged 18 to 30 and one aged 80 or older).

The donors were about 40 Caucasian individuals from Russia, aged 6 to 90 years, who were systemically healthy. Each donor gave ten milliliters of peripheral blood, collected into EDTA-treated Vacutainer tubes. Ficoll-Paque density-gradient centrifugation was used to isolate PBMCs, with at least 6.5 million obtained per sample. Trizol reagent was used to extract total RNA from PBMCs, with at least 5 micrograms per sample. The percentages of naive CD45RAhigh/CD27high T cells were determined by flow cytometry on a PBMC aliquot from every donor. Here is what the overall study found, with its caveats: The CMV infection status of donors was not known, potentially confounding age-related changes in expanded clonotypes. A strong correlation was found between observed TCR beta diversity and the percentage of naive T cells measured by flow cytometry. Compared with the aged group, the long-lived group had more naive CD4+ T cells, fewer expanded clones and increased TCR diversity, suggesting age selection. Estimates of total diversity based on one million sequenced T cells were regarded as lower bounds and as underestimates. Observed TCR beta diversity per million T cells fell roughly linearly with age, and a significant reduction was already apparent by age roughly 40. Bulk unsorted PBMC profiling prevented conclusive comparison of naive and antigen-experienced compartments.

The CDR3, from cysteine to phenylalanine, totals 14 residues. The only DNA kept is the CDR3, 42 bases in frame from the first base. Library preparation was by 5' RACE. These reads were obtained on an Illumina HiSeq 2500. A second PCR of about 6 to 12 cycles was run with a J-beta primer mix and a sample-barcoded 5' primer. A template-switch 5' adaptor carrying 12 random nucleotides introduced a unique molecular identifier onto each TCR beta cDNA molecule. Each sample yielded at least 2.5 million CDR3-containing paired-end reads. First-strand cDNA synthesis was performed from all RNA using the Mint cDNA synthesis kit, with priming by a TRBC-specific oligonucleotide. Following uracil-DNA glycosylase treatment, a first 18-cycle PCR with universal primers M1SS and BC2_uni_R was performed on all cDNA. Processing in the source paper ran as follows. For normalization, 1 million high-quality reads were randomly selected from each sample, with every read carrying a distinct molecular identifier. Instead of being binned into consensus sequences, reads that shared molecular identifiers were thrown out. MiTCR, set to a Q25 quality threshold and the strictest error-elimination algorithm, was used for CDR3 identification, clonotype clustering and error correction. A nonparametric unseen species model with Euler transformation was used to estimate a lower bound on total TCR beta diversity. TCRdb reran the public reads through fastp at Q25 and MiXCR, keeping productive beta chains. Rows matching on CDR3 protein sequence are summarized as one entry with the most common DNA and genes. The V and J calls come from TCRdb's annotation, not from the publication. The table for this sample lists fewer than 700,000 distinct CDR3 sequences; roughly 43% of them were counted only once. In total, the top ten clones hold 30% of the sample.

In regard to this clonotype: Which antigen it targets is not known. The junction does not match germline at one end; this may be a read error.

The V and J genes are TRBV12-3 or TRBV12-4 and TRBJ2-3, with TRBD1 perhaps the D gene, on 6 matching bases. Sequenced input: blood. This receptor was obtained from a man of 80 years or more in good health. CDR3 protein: CASSFGQRADTEYF. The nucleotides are TGTGCCAGCAGTTTTGGACAGCGCGCAGATACGGAGTATTTT.